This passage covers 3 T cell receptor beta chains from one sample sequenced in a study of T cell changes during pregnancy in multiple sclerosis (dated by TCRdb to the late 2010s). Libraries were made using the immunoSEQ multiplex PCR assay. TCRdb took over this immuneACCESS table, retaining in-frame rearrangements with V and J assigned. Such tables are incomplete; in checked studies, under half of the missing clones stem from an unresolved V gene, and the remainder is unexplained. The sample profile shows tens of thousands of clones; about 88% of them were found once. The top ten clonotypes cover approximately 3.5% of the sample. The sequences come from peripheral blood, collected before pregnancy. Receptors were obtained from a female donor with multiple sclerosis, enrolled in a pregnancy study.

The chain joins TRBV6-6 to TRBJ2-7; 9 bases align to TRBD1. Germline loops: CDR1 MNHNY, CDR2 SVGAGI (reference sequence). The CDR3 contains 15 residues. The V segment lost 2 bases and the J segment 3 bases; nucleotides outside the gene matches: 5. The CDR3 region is CASSYLGTGHYEQYF. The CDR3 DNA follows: TGTGCCAGCAGTTACCTGGGGACAGGGCACTACGAGCAGTACTTC.

The CDR3 here is CASSATATGELFF. DNA of the CDR3: TGTGCCAGCAGCGCCACAGCCACCGGGGAGCTGTTTTTT. The rearrangement joins TRBV7-3 to TRBJ2-2; the D is unclear. Trimming removed 5 bases from V and 4 bases from J, with 8 bases in between. The CDR3 covers 13 residues. Germline V CDR1 and CDR2: SGHTA, FQGTGA.

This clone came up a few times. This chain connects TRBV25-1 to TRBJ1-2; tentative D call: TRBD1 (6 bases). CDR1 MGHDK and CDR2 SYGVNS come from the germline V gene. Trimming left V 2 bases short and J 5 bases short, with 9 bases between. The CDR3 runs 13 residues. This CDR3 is CASSEQGQYGYTF. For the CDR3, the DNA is TGTGCCAGCAGTGAACAGGGGCAGTATGGCTACACCTTC.